Shown below are 22 T cell receptor beta chains from a single sample sequenced in a study of cytomegalovirus exposure and HLA in healthy donors. Researchers ran the PCR with 60 Vbeta and 13 Jbeta primers. Repertoires were generated with immunoSEQ multiplex PCR, while TCRdb's copy carries only in-frame clones and drops some. The table lists nearly 95,000 clones, more than 70% of them singletons. The sample consisted of PBMCs. The source of these receptors is a woman aged 40 to 55 in good health and CMV-seronegative.

The chain employs TRBV14 and TRBJ2-3, with D possibly matching TRBD2 (8 bases). Trimming left V 4 bases short and J 8 bases short, with 16 bases between. CDR1 and CDR2 (germline): SGHDN, FVKESK. The CDR3 contains 14 residues. The DNA for the CDR3 is TGTGCCAGCAGCCTAGCGGGGCGACAGGGTACGCAGTATTTT. Encoded protein: CASSLAGRQGTQYF.

The chain is built from TRBV5-4 and TRBJ2-1; 9 bases line up with TRBD1. Trimming removed 4 bases from V and 3 bases from J; junction bases left unmatched: 5. The CDR3 runs 15 residues. Germline lookup yields CDR1 SGHNT and CDR2 YYREEE (reference sequence). This chain's CDR3 is CASSPPGQGYNEQFF. The CDR3 coding sequence is TGTGCCAGCAGCCCACCGGGACAGGGCTACAATGAGCAGTTCTTC.

The gene calls are TRBV30 and TRBJ2-1; 8 bases map to TRBD2. Trimming at V came to 1 base and at J to 4 bases, leaving 6 bases not matched to a gene. The germline gives CDR1 GTSNPN, CDR2 SVGIG (reference sequence). This CDR3 is built from 15 residues. The CDR3 region has the DNA TGTGCCTGGAGTGCGGGGGGGGGATCTTACAATGAGCAGTTCTTC. Amino acid sequence: CAWSAGGGSYNEQFF.

The chain uses TRBV2 and TRBJ2-7; 7 nucleotides line up with TRBD2. V shed 7 bases and J 3 bases; nucleotides not matched to a gene: 6. The CDR3 runs to 13 residues. Germline lookup yields CDR1 SNHLY and CDR2 FYNNEI. The CDR3 region is CASIGGGYYEQYF. For the CDR3, the DNA is TGTGCCAGCATTGGGGGAGGGTACTACGAGCAGTACTTC.

The chain has TRBV10-3 and TRBJ2-7; TRBD1 is a possible D gene (6 bases). The CDR3 consists of 13 residues. V shed 3 bases and J shed 3 bases, with 9 bases lying between them. CDR1 ENHRY and CDR2 SYGVKD come from the germline V gene. The CDR3 DNA reads as TGTGCCATCAGTGACAGGACAGACTACGAGCAGTACTTC. Its protein is CAISDRTDYEQYF.

V and J are TRBV5-1 and TRBJ2-5; D might be TRBD1 (6 bases). Judging by the DNA end, TRBJ2-7 fits better; the J call may be wrong. Germline CDR1 is SGHRS and CDR2 is YFSETQ. This CDR3 spans 13 amino acids. The DNA of the CDR3 is TGCGCCAGTGGAACGGACAGAAACTACGAGCAGTACTTC. It translates to CASGTDRNYEQYF.

The rearrangement joins TRBV30 to TRBJ1-1; D uncertain. Trimming cost V 0 bases and J 1 base, with 9 bases left between them. The germline gives CDR1 GTSNPN, CDR2 SVGIG (reference sequence). The CDR3 loop spans 14 amino acids. DNA for the CDR3: TGTGCCTGGAGTGTACTAATTGGGAACACTGAAGCTTTCTTT. It is translated as CAWSVLIGNTEAFF.

V gene TRBV7-6 combines with J gene TRBJ2-7; 7 bases match TRBD1. Trimming cost V 6 bases and J 1 base; bases outside gene matches: 3. The V gene's germline CDR1 is SGHVS and CDR2 FNYEAQ. CDR3 length equals 13 residues. DNA of the CDR3: TGTGCCAGCAGTACAGGGGTTTCCTACGAGCAGTACTTC. This encodes CASSTGVSYEQYF.

The DNA of the CDR3 is TGTGCCAGCAGCTTGTTTGGGGGGACTGAAGCTTTCTTT. Translation gives CASSLFGGTEAFF. This sequence joins TRBV5-5 and TRBJ1-1, with a weak D call TRBD1 (5 bases). With 1 base removed from V and 5 bases from J, the gap between germline ends came to 9 bases. The CDR3 runs to 13 residues. CDR1 and CDR2 from the germline V gene are SGHKS and YYEKEE (reference sequence).

The chain has TRBV10-3 and TRBJ2-3; no reliable D call. Germline V gives CDR1 ENHRY, CDR2 SYGVKD. The CDR3 sequence is 15 residues long. V was shortened by 0 bases and J by 0 bases, with 7 bases between the two germline ends. The CDR3, as DNA: TGTGCCATCAGTGAGTCTCAGGCGAGCACAGATACGCAGTATTTT. This encodes CAISESQASTDTQYF.

This clone is medium-sized by share. This sequence joins TRBV4-3 and TRBJ1-1, with D possibly TRBD1 on 6 matching bases. This CDR3 spans 14 amino acids. V was trimmed by 5 bases and J by 1 base, leaving 11 bases between them. CDR1 LGHNA and CDR2 YSLEER come from the germline V gene. CDR3 DNA: TGCGCCAGCAGCACTCGGACAGAGAACACTGAAGCTTTCTTT. Amino acids: CASSTRTENTEAFF.

The CDR3 bases are TGTGCCACCCGACAGGGGGAACAGCCCCAGCATTTT. Translated: CATRQGEQPQHF. This chain joins TRBV10-3 and TRBJ1-5; 9 bases are a match to TRBD1. Germline CDR1 is ENHRY and CDR2 is SYGVKD. The CDR3 consists of 12 residues. V was clipped by 10 bases and J by 7 bases; unmatched bases: 5.

V gene TRBV7-2 combines with J gene TRBJ1-1; 7 bases are shared with TRBD1. The CDR3 runs 14 residues. V gave up 5 bases and J gave up 0 bases; unmatched junction bases: 3. CDR1 is SGHTA, CDR2 FQGNSA, per germline. The CDR3 is CASSEGQLNTEAFF. The CDR3 bases are TGTGCCAGCAGCGAGGGACAGTTGAACACTGAAGCTTTCTTT. Variable domain in full (rest from reference TRBV7-2 and TRBJ1-1): GAGVSQSPSNKVTEKGKDVELRCDPISGHTALYWYRQSLGQGLEFLIYFQGNSAPDKSGLPSDRFSAERTGGSVSTLTIQRTQQEDSAVYLCASSEGQLNTEAFFGQGTRLTVV.

The rearrangement uses TRBV29-1 and TRBJ2-1, with D possibly being TRBD2 (7 bases). The V gene's germline CDR1 is SQVTM and CDR2 ANQGSEA. Trimming took 7 bases from V and 8 from J, leaving 18 bases between them. The CDR3 loop spans 13 amino acids. The CDR3 spells CSAKEGGAHEQFF. As DNA, the CDR3 is TGCAGCGCAAAGGAGGGGGGGGCACATGAGCAGTTCTTC.

This chain joins TRBV9 and TRBJ2-7; 9 nucleotides align to TRBD2. The CDR3 is made up of 16 amino acids. Germline loops: CDR1 SGDLS, CDR2 YYNGEE. Losses at the gene ends were 1 base for V and 7 bases for J; bases not matched to a gene: 12. The CDR3 loop is CASSVKGASGVWEQYF. CDR3 DNA: TGTGCCAGCAGCGTAAAAGGAGCTAGCGGGGTGTGGGAGCAGTACTTC.

The chain combines TRBV15 with TRBJ2-5, with D tentatively TRBD2 (6 bases). V was cut by 0 bases and J by 1 base, with 12 bases left in between. The CDR3 contains 16 residues. CDR1 and CDR2 (germline): LNHNV, YYDKDF (reference sequence). CDR3 DNA sequence: TGTGCCACCAGCAGAGAAGTCCCCGGGGGCCAAGAGACCCAGTACTTC. The encoded protein is CATSREVPGGQETQYF.

This clone was picked up one time. The genes are TRBV6-5 and TRBJ2-1; tentative D call: TRBD2 (7 bases). The CDR3 extends over 15 amino acids. The V end was cut by 2 bases, the J end by 6 bases, with 14 bases between. Germline CDR1 is MNHEY and CDR2 is SVGAGI. The CDR3 sequence is CASSYTWGGPNEQFF. CDR3 DNA: TGTGCCAGCAGTTACACGTGGGGGGGCCCCAATGAGCAGTTCTTC.

The CDR3 nucleotides are TGTGCCAGCAGCCAAGTTAGAACAGATACGCAGTATTTT. This translates into CASSQVRTDTQYF. V and J are TRBV14 and TRBJ2-3; D is unresolved. Between the trimmed V and J ends, which lost 1 base and 3 bases, there was a span of 5 bases. From germline, CDR1 is SGHDN and CDR2 FVKESK. CDR3 length equals 13 residues.

The rearrangement joins TRBV2 to TRBJ1-6, with D unresolved. The ends were cut back, 2 bases at V and 6 bases at J, with 11 bases in the middle. Germline V gene data show CDR1 as SNHLY and CDR2 as FYNNEI. This CDR3 is 15 amino acids long. Here the CDR3 reads CASSEYVRSNSPLHF. The CDR3 bases are TGTGCCAGCAGTGAATATGTCCGGTCTAATTCACCCCTCCACTTT.

This clone appeared a few times. The rearrangement uses TRBV14 and TRBJ2-1, with 10 nucleotides matching TRBD1. The CDR3 is 16 amino acids. CDR1 and CDR2 (germline): SGHDN, FVKESK. The trim removed 0 bases at V and 5 bases at J, leaving 4 bases unmatched. In DNA form, the CDR3 reads TGTGCCAGCAGCCAAGAACGAGACAGGGGGCACAATGAGCAGTTCTTC. Translated: CASSQERDRGHNEQFF.

The chain uses TRBV4-2 and TRBJ2-5; no definite D call. V shed 1 base and J shed 4 bases, with 7 bases lying between them. CDR1 and CDR2 (germline): LGHNA, YNFKEQ. The CDR3 is 13 amino acids. CDR3 in DNA: TGTGCCAGCAGCCAAGGGAGTATAGAGACCCAGTACTTC. This sequence encodes CASSQGSIETQYF.

The rearrangement links TRBV15 to TRBJ2-1; perhaps TRBD1 as D (6 bases). This CDR3 has 13 amino acids. V lost 3 bases and J lost 8, with 11 bases in between. Germline lookup yields CDR1 LNHNV and CDR2 YYDKDF (reference sequence). The CDR3 sequence: CATSSQGWDEQFF. The DNA for the CDR3 is TGTGCCACCAGCAGTCAGGGGTGGGATGAGCAGTTCTTC.